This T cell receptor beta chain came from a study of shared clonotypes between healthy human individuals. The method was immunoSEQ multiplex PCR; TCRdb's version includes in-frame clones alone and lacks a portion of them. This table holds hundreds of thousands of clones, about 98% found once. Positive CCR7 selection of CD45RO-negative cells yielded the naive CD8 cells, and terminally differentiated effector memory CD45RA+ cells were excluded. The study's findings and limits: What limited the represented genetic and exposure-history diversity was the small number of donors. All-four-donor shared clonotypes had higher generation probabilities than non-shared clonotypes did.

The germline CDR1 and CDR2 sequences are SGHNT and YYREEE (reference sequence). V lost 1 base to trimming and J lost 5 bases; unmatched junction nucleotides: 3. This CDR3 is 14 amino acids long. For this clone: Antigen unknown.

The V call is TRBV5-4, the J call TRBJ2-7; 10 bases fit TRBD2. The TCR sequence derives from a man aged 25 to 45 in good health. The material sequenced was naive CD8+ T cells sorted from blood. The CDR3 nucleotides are TGTGCCAGCAGCTTGCTCGGGACTAGCGACGAGCAGTACTTC. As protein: CASSLLGTSDEQYF. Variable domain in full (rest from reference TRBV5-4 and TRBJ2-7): ETGVTQSPTHLIKTRGQQVTLRCSSQSGHNTVSWYQQALGQGPQFIFQYYREEENGRGNFPPRFSGLQFPNYSSELNVNALELDDSALYLCASSLLGTSDEQYFGPGTRLTVT.